These 15 T cell receptor beta chains originate from one sample sequenced in a study of blood T cell repertoires in COVID-19. Here immunoSEQ multiplex PCR was the method, and the copy in TCRdb shows in-frame clones only, minus some. This table holds 130,000 to 150,000 clones, approximately 80% found once. Sequenced material: peripheral blood. Every receptor here comes from a man in his sixties with active or convalescent COVID-19.

V and J are TRBV6-2 or TRBV6-3 and TRBJ1-2, with 7 bases matching TRBD1. The CDR3 totals 13 residues. CDR1 MNHEY and CDR2 SVGEGT come from the germline V gene. The J segment lost 2 bases and the V segment lost 6 bases, leaving 3 bases of the junction unmatched. This CDR3 is CASSEGGNYGYTF. Here the CDR3 DNA reads TGTGCCAGCAGCGAAGGGGGCAACTATGGCTACACCTTC.

This chain links TRBV7-2 with TRBJ2-7; 8 bases align to TRBD1. With 5 bases clipped from V and 2 bases from J, the junction kept 5 bases outside the gene matches. From germline, CDR1 is SGHTA and CDR2 FQGNSA. The CDR3 has 14 amino acids. This CDR3 reads CASSPRQGTYEQYF. As DNA, the CDR3 is TGTGCCAGCAGCCCAAGACAGGGGACCTACGAGCAGTACTTC. Combining the CDR3 with reference TRBV7-2 and TRBJ2-7 gives the whole variable domain GAGVSQSPSNKVTEKGKDVELRCDPISGHTALYWYRQSLGQGLEFLIYFQGNSAPDKSGLPSDRFSAERTGGSVSTLTIQRTQQEDSAVYLCASSPRQGTYEQYFGPGTRLTVT.

This clone has more than one count but fewer than ten. The chain combines TRBV7-3 with TRBJ2-2, with D possibly being TRBD1 (6 bases). The CDR3 covers 14 residues. V was pared by 5 bases and J by 4 bases, with 11 bases between. The germline CDR1 and CDR2 sequences are SGHTA and FQGTGA. CDR3: CASSATGSTGELFF. The DNA for the CDR3 is TGTGCCAGCAGCGCGACAGGTAGCACCGGGGAGCTGTTTTTT. Full variable domain (missing parts from reference TRBV7-3 and TRBJ2-2): GAGVSQTPSNKVTEKGKYVELRCDPISGHTALYWYRQSLGQGPEFLIYFQGTGAADDSGLPNDRFFAVRPEGSVSTLKIQRTERGDSAVYLCASSATGSTGELFFGEGSRLTVL.

This clone occurred a few times. The chain joins TRBV6-6 to TRBJ2-1, with TRBD2 matching 14 bases. This CDR3 has 16 residues. Germline assignment: CDR1 MNHNY and CDR2 SVGAGI (reference sequence). The ends lost 5 bases at V and 13 bases at J; junction bases unmatched: 13. This chain's CDR3 is CASSRTGTSGRLRQFF. The DNA for the CDR3 is TGTGCCAGCAGTCGAACCGGGACTAGCGGGAGATTAAGACAGTTCTTC.

The chain is built from TRBV10-3 and TRBJ1-1; 7 positions agree with TRBD1. Trimming took 6 bases from V and 0 from J; bases not matched to a gene: 10. This CDR3 comprises 16 residues. CDR1 and CDR2 (germline): ENHRY, SYGVKD. In DNA, the CDR3 is TGTGCCATCAGGAGAGACTCGACAGGGATGAACACTGAAGCTTTCTTT. Translation: CAIRRDSTGMNTEAFF.

The V and J genes are TRBV6-6 and TRBJ2-7; D is perhaps TRBD2 (6 bases). Trimming took off 7 bases at V and 0 bases at J, with 16 bases between the two ends. Germline CDR1 and CDR2: MNHNY and SVGAGI (reference sequence). This CDR3 comprises 15 residues. The CDR3 DNA reads as TGTGCCAGCACCCTCTCCGCCGGGGGCTCCTACGAGCAGTACTTC. Amino acid sequence: CASTLSAGGSYEQYF.

The chain links TRBV9 to TRBJ1-3; D not resolved. The germline V gene encodes CDR1 SGDLS and CDR2 YYNGEE. The CDR3 consists of 13 residues. Trimming left V 4 bases short and J 3 bases short, with 8 bases between. CDR3 sequence reads: CASSPRVGNTIYF. CDR3 nucleotide sequence: TGTGCCAGCAGCCCACGGGTTGGAAACACCATATATTTT.

This chain links TRBV28 with TRBJ1-1; a weak D match, TRBD1 (6 bases). This CDR3 has 14 residues. Germline CDR1 and CDR2: MDHEN and SYDVKM. V was pared by 5 bases and J by 4 bases, with 14 bases between. CDR3 sequence (DNA): TGTGCCAGCAGTCCACCTAACAGGGCCACTGAAGCTTTCTTT. This encodes CASSPPNRATEAFF.

The chain couples TRBV2 to TRBJ2-3, with 11 bases identical to TRBD2. This CDR3 contains 16 residues. Germline CDR1 and CDR2: SNHLY and FYNNEI. V lost 3 bases to trimming and J lost 5 bases; unmatched junction nucleotides: 7. CDR3 bases: TGTGCCAGCAGTGAGGGGACTAGCGGAATCGGAGATACGCAGTATTTT. Translating it yields CASSEGTSGIGDTQYF.

The rearrangement links TRBV12-3 or TRBV12-4 to TRBJ1-1; D is perhaps TRBD1 (6 bases). The CDR3 has 13 amino acids. The V gene lost 6 bases and the J gene lost 5 bases, with 13 bases spanning the gap. In DNA, the CDR3 is TGTGCCAGCAGCCCACAGGGCCGGACTGAAGCTTTCTTT. It encodes CASSPQGRTEAFF.

As concerns this clone: Germline is not matched at one junction end, which may reflect a read error. V is TRBV7-2 and J is TRBJ2-7; 7 bases match TRBD1. The germline V gene has CDR1 SGHTA and CDR2 FQGNSA. This CDR3 is 13 amino acids long. For the CDR3, the DNA is TGTGCCAGCAGCTTAGGCCGGACAGGCCCTAGGGACTTC. Residues: CASSLGRTGPRDF.

This sequence joins TRBV6-2 or TRBV6-3 and TRBJ2-1; 9 positions match TRBD2. After removal of 0 bases from V and 5 bases from J, the junction contained 8 bases not matched to a gene. Germline V CDR1 and CDR2: MNHEY, SVGEGT. The CDR3 runs 17 residues. This chain's CDR3 is CASSYSRKREVDNEQFF. CDR3 in DNA: TGTGCCAGCAGTTACTCGAGAAAGCGGGAGGTCGACAATGAGCAGTTCTTC.

This clone was observed a single time. The chain couples TRBV3-1 (or the pseudogene TRBV3-2) to TRBJ1-2; tentatively, D is TRBD1 (6 bases). The ends were cut back, 0 bases at V and 8 bases at J, with 16 bases in the middle. Germline V lookup: CDR1 LGHDT, CDR2 YNNKEL (reference sequence). There are 15 residues in the CDR3. The CDR3 region is CASSQETGFELGYTF. CDR3 in DNA: TGTGCCAGCAGCCAAGAAACAGGGTTCGAATTAGGCTACACCTTC.

In its sample, this clone was seen a few times. V gene TRBV29-1 combines with J gene TRBJ2-7, with D hard to call. The length of the CDR3 is 11 residues. The V end was cut by 4 bases, the J end by 2 bases, with 6 bases between. Germline V gene sequence: CDR1 SQVTM, CDR2 ANQGSEA. This CDR3 is CSVAYTYEQYF. The CDR3 nucleotides are TGCAGCGTTGCCTATACCTACGAGCAGTACTTC.

This chain joins TRBV19 and TRBJ1-5; D is undetermined. Germline CDR1 is LNHDA and CDR2 is SQIVND (reference sequence). V was trimmed by 8 bases and J by 3 bases, leaving 14 bases between them. The CDR3 runs to 14 residues. The CDR3 DNA is TGTGCCAGTCAACGTTCAGTTAACAATCAGCCCCAGCATTTT. Translating it yields CASQRSVNNQPQHF.